These T cell receptor beta chains were read from a single sample in a study of cytomegalovirus exposure and HLA in healthy donors. This table comes from immunoSEQ multiplex PCR, and its TCRdb copy is limited to in-frame clones, with some not included. The table includes around 400,000 clones, roughly 88% detected once. What was sequenced was PBMCs. The receptor source for this set is a woman younger than 35 in good health and CMV-seronegative. Both conserved end residues are part of each CDR3. A clone size is listed for some rows: how often the clone was seen (once, few, many), or a class if it is expanded.

V,size,J,CDR3
TRBV10-2,-,TRBJ2-3,CASSEWRTGSSTDTQYF
TRBV27,-,TRBJ1-1,CASSLYSGANTEAFF
TRBV28,-,TRBJ1-3,CASRNRWVRDYGNTIYF
TRBV9,-,TRBJ2-7,CASSVESGSYEQYF
TRBV9,-,TRBJ2-2,CASSKRETNTGELFF
TRBV10-3,-,TRBJ1-2,CAITGQGSNGYTF
TRBV27,-,TRBJ1-5,CASSPLVERNQPQHF
TRBV7-9,-,TRBJ1-1,CASSLGNTGLNTEAFF
TRBV27,-,TRBJ1-2,CASSLSGSNYGYTF
TRBV2,-,TRBJ1-1,CASSEEGAVTEAFF
TRBV25-1,few,TRBJ1-2,CASSESTAGYGYTF
TRBV11-2,-,TRBJ2-1,CASSSLLAGRNEQFF
TRBV7-9,-,TRBJ2-1,CASSEQPEQFF
TRBV18,-,TRBJ1-1,CASSPPGEGGTEAFF
TRBV6-1,-,TRBJ1-1,CASSELGAPLNTEAFF
TRBV4-1,-,TRBJ2-5,CASSPRITEYQETQYF
TRBV28,-,TRBJ2-3,CASSSHPPGTTSTDTQYF
TRBV30,-,TRBJ2-6,CAWSSTGQGDSGANVLTF
TRBV7-9,-,TRBJ2-3,CASSLSGKVTDTQYF
TRBV4-1,few,TRBJ2-7,CASSPSSAGTYEQYF
TRBV6-1,once,TRBJ2-1,CASSEALGAGGYNEQFF
TRBV5-4,-,TRBJ2-1,CASSAPLAGGYNEQFF
TRBV27,-,TRBJ2-7,CASTAGGPVKSEQYF
TRBV7-3,-,TRBJ2-3,CASSPLAGSADTQYF
TRBV30,-,TRBJ2-3,CAYTWGEAGVGTQYF
TRBV9,-,TRBJ2-3,CASSVDPNRGWGDTQYF
TRBV29-1,-,TRBJ2-2,CSVDTGNTGELFF
TRBV19,-,TRBJ2-7,CASSRQGTYEQYF
TRBV2,once,TRBJ1-1,CAKKTAKNTEAFF
TRBV2,few,TRBJ2-7,CASRSGTGVYF
TRBV6-1,-,TRBJ1-1,CASSENQYPREAFF
TRBV4-1,-,TRBJ2-1,CASSIWAQDNEQFF
TRBV7-9,few,TRBJ2-7,CASSTLLAGSSYEQYF
TRBV28,-,TRBJ2-7,CASSFLAGDYEQYF
TRBV27,-,TRBJ2-7,CASSSGQGRYYEQYF
TRBV6-1,-,TRBJ1-1,CASMTGRSTEAFF
TRBV9,-,TRBJ2-5,CASSARLAALQETQYF
TRBV18,-,TRBJ2-5,CASSPWTGEETQYF
TRBV27,-,TRBJ1-4,CASSRKDPRQTGEKLFF
TRBV2,-,TRBJ1-2,CASSDRLGDYGYTF
TRBV19,-,TRBJ2-6,CASTGILSGANVLTF
TRBV4-1,few,TRBJ1-2,CASSQATGSGYTF
TRBV30,-,TRBJ1-1,CAWSFYGRANTEAFF
TRBV9,-,TRBJ1-4,CASSDPQGGSGATNEKLFF
TRBV21-1,-,TRBJ2-5,CASLQGHWETQYF
TRBV4-1,-,TRBJ1-1,CASSPRFGAGGSEAFF
TRBV19,few,TRBJ1-3,CASSIRTNSGNTIYF
TRBV28,-,TRBJ1-1,CASSLAQGNEAFF
TRBV5-1,-,TRBJ2-7,CASSGGAGGSVSYEQYF
TRBV27,-,TRBJ2-7,CASSLDRVSYEQYF